This T cell receptor beta chain stems from a study of STAT3 mutations in large granular lymphocyte leukemia. Study-wide findings and caveats: All newly emerging clones after therapy were STAT3 wild type. Every T-LGLL patient had at least one immunodominant TCRbeta clonotype. In some patients, a small highly pathogenic clone possibly went undetected.

CDR1 is SGHNT and CDR2 is YENEEA in the germline V gene. The junction had 11 bases not matched to a gene; V was cut back by 2 bases and J by 6 bases. The CDR3 consists of 18 residues. Notes on this clone: Its antigen is as yet unknown.

Clones were read by immunoSEQ multiplex PCR, and TCRdb kept only the in-frame ones, dropping some. In the table there are approximately 10,000 clones, around 86% of which are singletons. The chain employs TRBV11-3 and TRBJ2-1; 12 nucleotides match TRBD1. The sample taken for sequencing was peripheral blood mononuclear cells. The TCR comes from a man older than 75 with T-cell large granular lymphocyte leukemia. Some clones in this sample may be carry-over from other donors' samples. Written as DNA, the CDR3 is TGTGCCAGCAGCTTATCCCAAGCCGGGACAGGGGGCTTCAATGAGCAGTTCTTC. It translates to CASSLSQAGTGGFNEQFF.